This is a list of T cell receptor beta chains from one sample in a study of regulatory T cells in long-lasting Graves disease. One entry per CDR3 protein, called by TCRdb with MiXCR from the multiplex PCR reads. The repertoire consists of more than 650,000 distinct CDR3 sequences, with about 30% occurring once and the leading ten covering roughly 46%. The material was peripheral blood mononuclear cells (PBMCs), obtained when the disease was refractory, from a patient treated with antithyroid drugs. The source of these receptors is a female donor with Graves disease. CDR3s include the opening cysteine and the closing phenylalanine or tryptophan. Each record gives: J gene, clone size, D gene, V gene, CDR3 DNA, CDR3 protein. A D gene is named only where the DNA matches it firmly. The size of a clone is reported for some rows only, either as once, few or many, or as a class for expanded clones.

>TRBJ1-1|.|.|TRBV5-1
TGCGCCAGCAGCCCGGGGGCACTGAACGCTGAAGCTTTCTTT
CASSPGALNAEAFF
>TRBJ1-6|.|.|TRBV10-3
TGTGCCATCAGGGAGAGTTCCGATAATTCACCCCTCCACTTT
CAIRESSDNSPLHF
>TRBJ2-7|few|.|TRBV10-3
TGTGCCATCAACCCGGGACGTAGTGCCGAGCAGTACTTC
CAINPGRSAEQYF
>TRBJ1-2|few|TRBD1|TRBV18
TGTGCCAGCTCAGACAGGGGCCTCTATGGCTACACCTTC
CASSDRGLYGYTF
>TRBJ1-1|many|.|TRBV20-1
TGCAGTGCTAGAGGGGGTGAGGGGACCCACACTGAAGCTTTCTTT
CSARGGEGTHTEAFF
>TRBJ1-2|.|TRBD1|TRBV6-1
TGTACCACCAGTGAGCCCGGACAGGGGGCAGGCGGCTACACCTTC
CTTSEPGQGAGGYTF
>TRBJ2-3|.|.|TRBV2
TGTGCCAGCAGCAACAGGGACGGCACAGATACGCAGTATTTT
CASSNRDGTDTQYF
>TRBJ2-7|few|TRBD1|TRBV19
TGTGCCAGTAGTAAAACCGGGACAGGGGCCTACGAGCAGTACTTC
CASSKTGTGAYEQYF
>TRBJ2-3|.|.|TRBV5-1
TGCGCCAGCAGCTTGGCCCGCCGCGTCGGGAGCGGGAGCACAGATACGCAGTATTTT
CASSLARRVGSGSTDTQYF
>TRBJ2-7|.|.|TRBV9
TGTGCCAGCGGTCCTGTGGGCGGCGAGCAGTACTTC
CASGPVGGEQYF
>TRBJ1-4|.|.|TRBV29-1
TGCAGCGCCGCGGGGCTTAATGAAAAACTGTTTTTT
CSAAGLNEKLFF
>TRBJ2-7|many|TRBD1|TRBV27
TGTGCCAGCAGTCTTTTAGGGACAGGGGGATCCTACGAGCAGTACTTC
CASSLLGTGGSYEQYF
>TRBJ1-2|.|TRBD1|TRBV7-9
TGTGCCAGCAGCGGGGGACAGACCCCCTATGGCTACACCTTC
CASSGGQTPYGYTF
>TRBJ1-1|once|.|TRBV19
TGTGCCAGTACCATTGGACGGGGGACTGAAGCTTTCTTT
CASTIGRGTEAFF
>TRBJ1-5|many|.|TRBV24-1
TGTGCCACCAGTGTCGGCTTCAATCAGCCCCAGCATTTT
CATSVGFNQPQHF
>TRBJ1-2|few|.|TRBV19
TGTGCCAGTAGTATAGAGGCGAGCTATGGCTACACCTTC
CASSIEASYGYTF
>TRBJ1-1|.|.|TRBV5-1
TGCGCCAGCAGCTTGGATCCAGGGGTGAACACTGAAGCTTTCTTT
CASSLDPGVNTEAFF
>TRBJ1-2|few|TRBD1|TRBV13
TGTGCCAGCAGCCCTCCTGTGGGACAGGGGTCGTCTAACTATGGCTACACCTTC
CASSPPVGQGSSNYGYTF